The 6 T cell receptor beta chains below come from one sample, sequenced in a study of blood T cell repertoires in COVID-19. The method was immunoSEQ multiplex PCR; TCRdb's version includes in-frame clones alone and lacks a portion of them. The sample lists about 160,000 clones, approximately 85% seen once, with around 7% in the top ten. Sequencing was performed on peripheral blood. The receptors here all came from an elderly man with COVID-19, enrolled during active disease.

V is TRBV3-1 (or the pseudogene TRBV3-2) and J is TRBJ2-1, with TRBD1 matching over 9 bases. After removal of 0 bases from V and 8 bases from J, the junction contained 5 bases not matched to a gene. This CDR3 region has 15 residues. The germline V gene has CDR1 LGHDT and CDR2 YNNKEL (reference sequence). CDR3 sequence (DNA): TGTGCCAGCAGCCAAGATTGGACAGGGGTCCATGAGCAGTTCTTC. As protein: CASSQDWTGVHEQFF.

In DNA, the CDR3 is TGCGCCAGCAGCGCCGGGACAGGAGGGGGCTACACCTTC. Amino acids: CASSAGTGGGYTF. V and J are TRBV5-1 and TRBJ1-2, with 8 bases lining up with TRBD1. The CDR3 has 13 residues. The germline CDR1 and CDR2 sequences are SGHRS and YFSETQ. The J segment lost 8 bases and the V segment lost 4 bases, leaving 7 bases of the junction unmatched.

The chain recombines TRBV5-1 with TRBJ1-2, with D perhaps matching TRBD1 (6 bases). Germline V gene data show CDR1 as SGHRS and CDR2 as YFSETQ. The CDR3 is made up of 15 amino acids. V shed 0 bases and J shed 4 bases, with 13 bases lying between them. Here the CDR3 DNA reads TGCGCCAGCAGCTTGGGAGGGGACAACTCCTATGGCTACACCTTC. Translation gives CASSLGGDNSYGYTF.

J is TRBJ1-2 and V is TRBV4-3; 8 bases match TRBD1. Germline V gives CDR1 LGHNA, CDR2 YSLEER. This CDR3 contains 15 residues. V shed 2 bases and J 5 bases; nucleotides not matched to a gene: 7. CDR3 amino acids: CASSQKADRGYGYTF. In nucleotides, the CDR3 is TGCGCCAGCAGCCAAAAAGCTGACAGGGGATATGGCTACACCTTC.

V usage is TRBV10-1 and J usage is TRBJ2-2, with 8 nucleotides matching TRBD2. The germline gives CDR1 WNHNN, CDR2 SYGVQD (reference sequence). The junction had 3 bases not matched to a gene; V was cut back by 3 bases and J by 3 bases. The CDR3 is 15 amino acids. CDR3 residues: CASSDQAGDTGELFF. DNA for the CDR3: TGCGCCAGCAGTGATCAAGCGGGGGACACCGGGGAGCTGTTTTTT.

This chain uses TRBV2 with TRBJ1-5; 7 bases match TRBD1. Germline CDR1 reads SNHLY; CDR2 reads FYNNEI. V was clipped by 6 bases and J by 7 bases; unmatched bases: 6. The length of the CDR3 is 13 residues. The CDR3 nucleotides read TGTGCCAGCAGGGCGACAGGGAACCAGCCCCAGCATTTT. Its protein product is CASRATGNQPQHF.